Each of the 21 T cell receptor beta chains below was sequenced from the same sample in a study of blood T cell repertoires in COVID-19. The assay was immunoSEQ multiplex PCR, and TCRdb's table has in-frame clones only and misses some. The table shows approximately 97,000 clones, with about 85% occurring only once. Sequencing was carried out using peripheral blood. The receptors come from a human donor in a cohort sampled during active COVID-19.

This clone has more than one count but fewer than ten. The chain uses TRBV5-1 and TRBJ1-3, with D perhaps matching TRBD1 (5 bases). Trimming took off 4 bases at V and 0 bases at J, with 11 bases between the two ends. The CDR3 sequence is 15 residues long. The germline gives CDR1 SGHRS, CDR2 YFSETQ. The CDR3 DNA sequence: TGCGCCAGCAGCCCCGGAAGGGGCTCTGGAAACACCATATATTTT. Its protein product is CASSPGRGSGNTIYF.

The rearrangement joins TRBV23-1 to TRBJ1-6; D is undetermined. TRBV23-1 is known as an ORF, though its function is uncertain. With 8 bases removed from V and 6 bases from J, the gap between germline ends came to 20 bases. The CDR3 length is 16 residues. CDR3 in DNA: TGCGCCAGCCCCTCTCAGTCGACGCGGGCTAATTCACCCCTCCACTTT. Translating it yields CASPSQSTRANSPLHF.

The chain is built from TRBV7-9 and TRBJ2-3; D may be TRBD2 (7 bases). CDR1 is SEHNR and CDR2 is FQNEAQ in the germline V gene (reference sequence). The CDR3 length is 14 residues. V shed 4 bases and J shed 6 bases, with 14 bases lying between them. The CDR3 loop is CASSSTGGADTQYF. The CDR3 bases are TGTGCCAGCAGCTCAACGGGGGGCGCGGATACGCAGTATTTT.

The chain joins TRBV5-4 to TRBJ1-5; D is uncertain. CDR3 length: 12 amino acids. V shed 10 bases and J shed 3 bases, with 11 bases lying between them. Germline V CDR1 and CDR2: SGHNT, YYREEE (reference sequence). CDR3 DNA: TGTGCCCTTGTCGAGATCAATCAGCCCCAGCATTTT. Protein product: CALVEINQPQHF.

The rearrangement links TRBV27 to TRBJ2-7; 9 bases fit TRBD1. This CDR3 has 14 residues. CDR1 MNHEY and CDR2 SMNVEV come from the germline V gene (reference sequence). Trimming took 6 bases from V and 4 from J; bases not matched to a gene: 7. This chain's CDR3 is CASSLGTGIYEQYF. Here the CDR3 DNA reads TGTGCCAGCAGCCTTGGGACAGGGATTTACGAGCAGTACTTC.

The chain employs TRBV1 and TRBJ2-3; no check of the table's D call, TRBD2, against the DNA was made. TRBV1 is recorded as a pseudogene. The CDR3 sequence is 16 residues long. CDR3 sequence: CTSSHTIGGARDTQYF. The CDR3 nucleotides read TGCACCAGCAGCCATACTATCGGGGGGGCCCGGGATACGCAGTATTTT.

The CDR3, as DNA: TGTGCCATCCAGCCGTACGGGACAGGCAATGAAAAACTGTTTTTT. It encodes CAIQPYGTGNEKLFF. The chain carries TRBV6-4 and TRBJ1-4; 8 nucleotides align to TRBD1. V gave up 10 bases and J gave up 5 bases; unmatched junction bases: 12. This CDR3 comprises 15 residues. Germline CDR1 is MRHNA and CDR2 is SNTAGT.

This rearrangement joins TRBV7-2 to TRBJ1-5, with a tentative D call TRBD1 (5 bases). The germline V gene has CDR1 SGHTA and CDR2 FQGNSA. This CDR3 spans 13 amino acids. In DNA form, the CDR3 reads TGTGCGCCAGCAGGGTACTGGGATCAGCCCCAGCATTTT. This gives the protein CAPAGYWDQPQHF.

The chain links TRBV9 to TRBJ2-2; TRBD1 is a possible D gene (5 bases). The CDR3 consists of 13 residues. CDR1 and CDR2 from the germline V gene are SGDLS and YYNGEE. Trimming pared 6 bases from V and 1 base from J, leaving 7 bases between. CDR3: CASMGQNTGELFF. CDR3 DNA sequence: TGTGCCAGCATGGGGCAGAACACCGGGGAGCTGTTTTTT.

This chain joins TRBV2 and TRBJ2-3, with 16 bases fitting TRBD2. CDR1 is SNHLY, CDR2 FYNNEI, per germline. CDR3 length equals 17 residues. With V trimmed by 9 bases and J by 6 bases, 12 bases remained unmatched. The CDR3 reads CARLELGTSGGADTQYF. For the CDR3, the DNA is TGTGCCAGACTTGAACTCGGGACTAGCGGGGGGGCGGATACGCAGTATTTT.

The rearrangement joins TRBV28 to TRBJ2-6; TRBD1 matches 10 bases. The CDR3 spans 16 residues. Germline V lookup: CDR1 MDHEN, CDR2 SYDVKM. CDR3: CVVGDRGFSGANVLTF. CDR3 coding DNA: TGTGTCGTGGGGGACAGGGGTTTCTCTGGGGCCAACGTCCTGACTTTC.

The rearrangement joins TRBV4-1 to TRBJ2-1; D perhaps matches TRBD1 (6 bases). Trimming took 3 bases from V and 8 from J, leaving 14 bases between them. Looked up from germline, CDR1 is MGHRA and CDR2 is YSYEKL. The CDR3 contains 14 residues. The CDR3: CASSQTGTVYEQFF. In DNA form, the CDR3 reads TGCGCCAGCAGCCAGACAGGTACCGTATATGAGCAGTTCTTC.

The V and J genes are TRBV29-1 and TRBJ1-6, with D uncertain. Trimming took off 2 bases at V and 9 bases at J, with 14 bases between the two ends. The CDR3 runs 14 residues. CDR1 is SQVTM, CDR2 ANQGSEA, per germline. The CDR3 loop is CSVESSGKGSPLHF. The DNA of the CDR3 is TGCAGCGTTGAATCTTCGGGGAAGGGTTCACCCCTCCACTTT.

The chain joins TRBV9 to TRBJ2-7; the match to TRBD2 covers 14 bases. Germline trimming cut 3 bases from V and 2 bases from J; bases unmatched to any gene: 4. The CDR3 runs 16 residues. In germline, CDR1 is SGDLS, CDR2 YYNGEE. CDR3 bases: TGTGCCAGCAGCGCCCAGGGACTAGCGGGGGCCTACGAGCAGTACTTC. Protein sequence: CASSAQGLAGAYEQYF. The full variable domain, its missing parts supplied by reference TRBV9 and TRBJ2-7, is DSGVTQTPKHLITATGQRVTLRCSPRSGDLSVYWYQQSLDQGLQFLIQYYNGEERAKGNILERFSAQQFPDLHSELNLSSLELGDSALYFCASSAQGLAGAYEQYFGPGTRLTVT.

The chain uses TRBV9 and TRBJ2-5, with 7 nucleotides matching TRBD2. Germline assignment: CDR1 SGDLS and CDR2 YYNGEE. After removal of 0 bases from V and 9 bases from J, the junction contained 5 bases not matched to a gene. This CDR3 region has 13 residues. The CDR3 DNA reads TGTGCCAGCAGCGTAGTCGTTGGGGGGGCCCAGTACTTC. Protein product: CASSVVVGGAQYF.

The chain uses TRBV5-1 and TRBJ2-3; 7 nucleotides agree with TRBD1. The CDR3 loop spans 16 amino acids. Germline assignment: CDR1 SGHRS and CDR2 YFSETQ. V lost 0 bases, J lost 9 bases, and 13 bases stayed unmatched. CDR3 DNA sequence: TGCGCCAGCAGCTTGGCCTCTAGTTCGACAGGGAGAACGCAGTATTTT. This codes for CASSLASSSTGRTQYF.

This sequence joins TRBV6-2 or TRBV6-3 and TRBJ2-7; D is uncertain. The CDR3 is 12 residues long. V lost 3 bases and J 4 bases, leaving 7 bases between the germline ends. CDR1 MNHEY and CDR2 SVGEGT come from the germline V gene. DNA for the CDR3: TGTGCCAGCAGTTATTTCCCGTACGAGCAGTACTTC. Its protein is CASSYFPYEQYF.

The rearrangement links TRBV19 to TRBJ2-1; D not certain. The V end was cut by 8 bases, the J end by 9 bases, with 11 bases between. CDR1 is LNHDA and CDR2 is SQIVND in the germline V gene (reference sequence). This CDR3 is 11 amino acids long. CDR3 in amino acids: CASASSGEQFF. DNA of the CDR3: TGTGCCAGTGCTTCGAGTGGTGAGCAGTTCTTC.

V is TRBV15 and J is TRBJ1-4, with D perhaps matching TRBD1 (5 bases). CDR1 is LNHNV and CDR2 is YYDKDF in the germline V gene (reference sequence). The CDR3 spans 14 residues. Trimming stripped 2 bases from V and 4 bases from J, with 8 bases between. DNA of the CDR3: TGTGCCACCAGCAGACAGGGTTTTAATGAAAAACTGTTTTTT. It yields the protein CATSRQGFNEKLFF.

This clone is a singleton in its sample. This chain joins TRBV11-2 and TRBJ2-7; maybe TRBD2 (5 bases). Germline values: CDR1 SGHAT, CDR2 FQNNGV. The CDR3 runs to 14 residues. The V end lost 3 bases, the J end lost 2 bases, and 11 bases lay between the germline ends. DNA for the CDR3: TGTGCCAGCAGCTTTAGGGCGGGCGCCTACGAGCAGTACTTC. The encoded protein is CASSFRAGAYEQYF.

The V call is TRBV6-2 or TRBV6-3, the J call TRBJ1-2, with D perhaps matching TRBD1 (6 bases). The germline CDR1 and CDR2 sequences are MNHEY and SVGEGT. V lost 5 bases, J lost 8 bases, and 24 bases lay in between. This CDR3 spans 16 amino acids. In nucleotides, the CDR3 is TGTGCCAGCAGTCCACCCTATGGCGTCGGGACACAGGGCTACACCTTC. Amino acids: CASSPPYGVGTQGYTF.